The 30 T cell receptor beta chains in this list originate from one sample, sequenced in a study of patients and donors after allogeneic stem cell transplantation. MiXCR, run by TCRdb on the RT-PCR reads, gives a single entry per CDR3 protein. This sample yields 150,000 to 200,000 distinct CDR3 sequences, of which about 30% are seen a single time; 3.2% belongs to the top ten. The sequencing input was blood, either unsorted or a sorted T cell fraction (not recorded which). Every receptor here comes from a human donor who was either an allogeneic HSCT recipient or a stem cell or donor lymphocyte infusion donor (not recorded which). It is not recorded whose cells these are; they may come from a transplant donor.

V usage is TRBV28 and J usage is TRBJ2-7; perhaps TRBD1 as D (6 bases). This CDR3 comprises 15 residues. Trimming took off 6 bases at V and 4 bases at J, with 19 bases between the two ends. CDR1 is MDHEN, CDR2 SYDVKM, per germline. The CDR3 here is CASSPALAGVYEQYF. In DNA, the CDR3 is TGTGCCAGCAGCCCCGCCTTGGCAGGGGTTTACGAGCAGTACTTC.

The sample holds one count of this clonotype. The V gene is TRBV5-6, the J gene TRBJ2-1; D gene uncertain. CDR3 size: 13 residues. The ends were cut back, 7 bases at V and 3 bases at J, with 11 bases in the middle. The V gene's germline CDR1 is SGHDT and CDR2 YYEEEE. DNA of the CDR3: TGTGCCAGCGGCAACTATGACTACAATGAGCAGTTCTTC. It encodes CASGNYDYNEQFF.

DNA for the CDR3: TGTGCCAGCAGCCAGACAGCATACGAGCAGTACTTC. Translation: CASSQTAYEQYF. The chain has TRBV6-5 and TRBJ2-7, with D maybe TRBD1 (5 bases). V lost 6 bases to trimming and J lost 4 bases, with 10 bases between them. The CDR3 covers 12 residues. The V gene's germline CDR1 is MNHEY and CDR2 SVGAGI.

This clonotype rates as medium-sized. CDR3 sequence (DNA): TGTGCCAGCAGCCGAAACAGGGGCGAGTTCAGAATTGCTTTCTTT. Translation gives CASSRNRGEFRIAFF. The genes are TRBV3-1 and TRBJ1-1, with 7 bases fitting TRBD1. The length of the CDR3 is 15 residues. In germline, CDR1 is LGHDT, CDR2 YNNKEL (reference sequence). J lost 11 bases, V lost 4 bases, and 16 bases had no gene match.

This clonotype was picked up many times. The J gene is TRBJ2-3, the V gene TRBV7-6; D unresolved. V gave up 4 bases and J gave up 0 bases, with 11 bases separating them. This CDR3 contains 15 residues. Germline V gives CDR1 SGHVS, CDR2 FNYEAQ. Here the CDR3 DNA reads TGTGCCAGCAGCTCTGAGAGTACTAGCACAGATACGCAGTATTTT. Its protein is CASSSESTSTDTQYF.

The V gene is TRBV6-2 or TRBV6-3, the J gene TRBJ2-5; 10 bases fit TRBD2. The V gene end was trimmed by 3 bases and the J gene end by 3 bases; junction bases not matched to a gene: 7. This CDR3 has 16 residues. Germline-derived CDR1 and CDR2 are MNHEY and SVGEGT. CDR3 in DNA: TGTGCCAGCAGTTATATCCCTAGCGGGAGAAAAGAGACCCAGTACTTC. It encodes CASSYIPSGRKETQYF.

This clonotype was recorded a few times. The rearrangement links TRBV28 to TRBJ1-2; D is ambiguous. In germline, CDR1 is MDHEN, CDR2 SYDVKM. The CDR3 is made up of 15 amino acids. V lost 5 bases and J 6 bases, leaving 19 bases between the germline ends. CDR3: CASSHTSGINHGYTF. The CDR3 DNA reads as TGTGCCAGCAGTCATACCTCGGGGATCAACCATGGCTACACCTTC.

This clonotype came up a few times. This chain uses TRBV20-1 with TRBJ1-5; possible D gene TRBD1, 5 bases. The germline gives CDR1 DFQATT, CDR2 SNEGSKA (reference sequence). Trimming removed 4 bases from V and 1 base from J, with 14 bases in between. The CDR3 extends over 15 amino acids. CDR3 in DNA: TGCAGTGCTATACAAGTGGGGGGGAGCAATCAGCCCCAGCATTTT. Amino acid sequence: CSAIQVGGSNQPQHF.

This clonotype turned up a few times. V and J are TRBV9 and TRBJ2-7; D remains unclear. V lost 3 bases, J lost 0 bases, and 13 bases lay in between. Germline CDR1 is SGDLS and CDR2 is YYNGEE. This CDR3 spans 15 amino acids. Here the CDR3 reads CASSAYIGSSYEQYF. CDR3 DNA: TGTGCCAGCAGCGCGTACATCGGCAGCTCCTACGAGCAGTACTTC.

The V gene is TRBV11-2, the J gene TRBJ2-5, with D perhaps TRBD1 or TRBD2 (5 bases each). This CDR3 comprises 15 residues. Trimming cost V 1 base and J 6 bases, with 15 bases left between them. CDR1 is SGHAT and CDR2 is FQNNGV in the germline V gene. The CDR3 loop reads CASSLGTGAGKTQYF. The CDR3 bases are TGTGCCAGCAGCTTAGGTACCGGGGCCGGGAAGACCCAGTACTTC.

This clonotype was detected a few times. This rearrangement joins TRBV5-1 to TRBJ1-1; 7 bases map to TRBD1. The CDR3 spans 13 residues. CDR1 and CDR2 from the germline V gene are SGHRS and YFSETQ. The V segment lost 0 bases and the J segment 7 bases; nucleotides outside the gene matches: 3. CDR3 in amino acids: CASSLGRGYEAFF. CDR3 sequence (DNA): TGCGCCAGCAGCTTGGGCAGGGGGTATGAAGCTTTCTTT. Full variable domain (rest looked up from reference TRBV5-1 and TRBJ1-1): KAGVTQTPRYLIKTRGQQVTLSCSPISGHRSVSWYQQTPGQGLQFLFEYFSETQRNKGNFPGRFSGRQFSNSRSEMNVSTLELGDSALYLCASSLGRGYEAFFGQGTRLTVV.

The CDR3 sequence is CASSGTTVTDTQYF. The CDR3 DNA follows: TGTGCCAGCAGCGGGACAACCGTCACAGATACGCAGTATTTT. The chain carries TRBV4-2 and TRBJ2-3, with D perhaps TRBD1 (6 bases). V dropped 5 bases and J dropped 2 bases, with 11 bases sitting between them. Germline V gives CDR1 LGHNA, CDR2 YNFKEQ. The CDR3 sequence is 14 residues long.

The V and J genes are TRBV6-5 and TRBJ2-4; a weak D match, TRBD1 (6 bases). The germline V and J ends were trimmed by 0 bases and 4 bases, with 13 bases remaining between them. The germline V gene has CDR1 MNHEY and CDR2 SVGAGI. The CDR3 runs to 16 residues. The CDR3 DNA reads TGTGCCAGCAGTTACTCCAGGGGTCCGGGGAAAAACATTCAGTACTTC. Protein product: CASSYSRGPGKNIQYF.

The chain uses TRBV28 and TRBJ2-2; D may be TRBD2 (6 bases). Germline-derived CDR1 and CDR2 are MDHEN and SYDVKM. V was pared by 2 bases and J by 4 bases, with 14 bases between. This CDR3 is built from 16 residues. CDR3 in amino acids: CASSLLALRGTGELFF. CDR3 nucleotide sequence: TGTGCCAGCAGTTTACTAGCGCTCCGGGGCACCGGGGAGCTGTTTTTT.

This clonotype appeared a few times. This sequence joins TRBV6-1 and TRBJ1-6; perhaps TRBD1 as D (6 bases). CDR1 and CDR2 from the germline V gene are MNHNS and SASEGT. CDR3 length: 14 amino acids. V lost 5 bases to trimming and J lost 10 bases, with 15 bases between them. The CDR3 DNA is TGTGCCAGCAGTTGGTCAACAGGGAACTCACCCCTCCACTTT. It yields the protein CASSWSTGNSPLHF.

This chain uses TRBV5-1 with TRBJ2-3, with TRBD2 identical over 7 bases. Germline V gene data show CDR1 as SGHRS and CDR2 as YFSETQ. The CDR3 runs 13 residues. J gave up 5 bases and V 7 bases, and 7 bases lay outside the gene matches. The DNA for the CDR3 is TGCGCCAGCTATTATTCGGGGGGAGATACGCAGTATTTT. This translates into CASYYSGGDTQYF.

V usage is TRBV2 and J usage is TRBJ2-1; TRBD2 might be the D (5 bases). The CDR3 extends over 10 amino acids. The V gene's germline CDR1 is SNHLY and CDR2 FYNNEI. V dropped 6 bases and J dropped 10 bases, with 7 bases sitting between them. The CDR3 DNA reads TGTGCCAGCAGACGGGAAGAGCAGTTCTTC. The encoded protein is CASRREEQFF.

This clonotype was seen a handful of times. V usage is TRBV7-8 and J usage is TRBJ2-3, with 11 bases that match TRBD1. V gave up 5 bases and J gave up 5 bases; unmatched junction bases: 9. Germline V gene data show CDR1 as SGHVS and CDR2 as FQNEAQ. This CDR3 has 16 amino acids. For the CDR3, the DNA is TGTGCCAGCAGCCCTAGGGACAGGGGGTTTTTAGATACGCAGTATTTT. It encodes CASSPRDRGFLDTQYF.

This chain links TRBV25-1 with TRBJ1-1; D is unclear. V lost 6 bases and J 6 bases, leaving 14 bases between the germline ends. Germline V gene sequence: CDR1 MGHDK, CDR2 SYGVNS. The CDR3 extends over 13 amino acids. The CDR3 loop reads CASRKEGFPEAFF. CDR3 DNA sequence: TGTGCCAGCAGAAAAGAAGGGTTCCCTGAAGCTTTCTTT.

This clonotype was counted a few times. The chain uses TRBV12-3 or TRBV12-4 and TRBJ1-5; 7 bases map to TRBD1. The CDR3 runs to 15 residues. After removal of 6 bases from V and 1 base from J, the junction contained 6 bases not matched to a gene. This chain's CDR3 is CASRRDSQSNQPQHF. The CDR3 nucleotides are TGTGCCAGCAGGCGGGACAGTCAGAGCAATCAGCCCCAGCATTTT.

The chain joins TRBV3-1 to TRBJ2-5, with unresolved D. Germline CDR1 LGHDT, CDR2 YNNKEL (reference sequence). The CDR3 consists of 12 residues. V lost 3 bases to trimming and J lost 0 bases, with 2 bases between them. For the CDR3, the DNA is TGTGCCAGCAGCCACAACCAAGAGACCCAGTACTTC. Protein sequence: CASSHNQETQYF.

The rearrangement uses TRBV5-5 and TRBJ2-5, with no clear D. This CDR3 region has 15 residues. The germline V gene encodes CDR1 SGHKS and CDR2 YYEKEE (reference sequence). Trimming took 0 bases from V and 5 from J, leaving 14 bases between them. The CDR3 loop reads CASSLGPGSTETQYF. DNA for the CDR3: TGTGCCAGCAGCTTGGGACCTGGCAGTACGGAGACCCAGTACTTC.

J is TRBJ1-3 and V is TRBV21-1. TRBV21-1 is labeled a pseudogene. The CDR3 covers 13 residues. The CDR3 reads CASSRPSGNTIYF. The CDR3 DNA sequence: TGTGCCAGCAGCAGGCCCTCTGGAAACACCATATATTTT.

This clonotype was counted a few times. V gene TRBV10-3 combines with J gene TRBJ2-7, with 7 nucleotides matching TRBD2. V shed 5 bases, J shed 0 bases, and the junction held 10 bases outside the gene matches. Germline V lookup: CDR1 ENHRY, CDR2 SYGVKD. This CDR3 region has 16 residues. CDR3 amino acids: CAISPSVGRPSYEQYF. CDR3 nucleotides: TGTGCCATCAGTCCTAGTGTCGGGAGGCCCTCCTACGAGCAGTACTTC.

The CDR3 DNA reads as TGCGCCAGCAGCCACGCGGGAGAGGTGTACGAGCAGTACTTC. Translation: CASSHAGEVYEQYF. The chain couples TRBV4-3 to TRBJ2-7, with TRBD2 identical over 7 bases. The CDR3 totals 14 residues. Trimming at V came to 3 bases and at J to 4 bases, leaving 6 bases not matched to a gene. Germline-derived CDR1 and CDR2 are LGHNA and YSLEER.

V usage is TRBV7-9 and J usage is TRBJ2-2; the D gene is possibly TRBD2 (5 bases). The germline V and J ends were trimmed by 3 bases and 4 bases, with 18 bases remaining between them. This CDR3 region has 17 residues. CDR1 is SEHNR, CDR2 FQNEAQ, per germline (reference sequence). This chain's CDR3 is CASSFRGLHMGTGELFF. The CDR3 nucleotides read TGTGCCAGCAGCTTCCGGGGATTACATATGGGCACCGGGGAGCTGTTTTTT.

The chain carries TRBV6-2 or TRBV6-3 and TRBJ2-1; D uncertain. CDR3 size: 18 residues. The germline V gene has CDR1 MNHEY and CDR2 SVGEGT. Trimming removed 0 bases at V and 3 bases at J, with 18 bases between. The CDR3 sequence: CASSYSPATPFFYNEQFF. The CDR3 DNA reads as TGTGCCAGCAGTTACTCTCCAGCGACCCCGTTTTTCTACAATGAGCAGTTCTTC.

The chain is built from TRBV12-3 or TRBV12-4 and TRBJ2-7; possibly TRBD1 or TRBD2 for D (5 bases each). Trimming took 4 bases from V and 1 from J, leaving 20 bases between them. The CDR3 covers 17 residues. The CDR3 reads CASSSAGTELRSYEQYF. CDR3 sequence (DNA): TGTGCCAGCAGTTCGGCAGGGACGGAATTGCGGTCCTACGAGCAGTACTTC.

The chain uses TRBV6-5 and TRBJ2-7; D not resolved. The V gene lost 0 bases and the J gene lost 4 bases, with 16 bases spanning the gap. The CDR3 totals 16 residues. Germline CDR1 is MNHEY and CDR2 is SVGAGI. CDR3 loop: CASSYSIGAASYEQYF. CDR3 sequence (DNA): TGTGCCAGCAGTTACTCGATCGGCGCTGCTAGTTACGAGCAGTACTTC.

This clonotype was counted only a few times. The CDR3 nucleotides read TGTGCCAGCAGTTTACCCGACAGGGCGTACGAGCAGTACTTC. This encodes CASSLPDRAYEQYF. V gene TRBV28 combines with J gene TRBJ2-7; 7 positions agree with TRBD1. Germline values: CDR1 MDHEN, CDR2 SYDVKM. There are 14 residues in the CDR3. V dropped 2 bases and J dropped 4; count of bases not matched to a gene: 5.